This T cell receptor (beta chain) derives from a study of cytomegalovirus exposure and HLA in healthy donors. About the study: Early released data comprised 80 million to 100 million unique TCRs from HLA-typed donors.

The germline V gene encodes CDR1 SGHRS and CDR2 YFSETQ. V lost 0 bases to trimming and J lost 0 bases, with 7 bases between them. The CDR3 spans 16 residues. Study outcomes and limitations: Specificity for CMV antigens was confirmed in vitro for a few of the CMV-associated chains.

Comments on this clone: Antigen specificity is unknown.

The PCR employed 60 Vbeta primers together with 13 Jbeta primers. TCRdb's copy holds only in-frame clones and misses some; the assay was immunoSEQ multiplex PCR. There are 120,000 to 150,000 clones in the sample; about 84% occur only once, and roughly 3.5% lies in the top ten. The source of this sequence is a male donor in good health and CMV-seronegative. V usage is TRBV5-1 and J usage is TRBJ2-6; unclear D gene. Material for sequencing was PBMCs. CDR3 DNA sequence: TGCGCCAGCAGCTTGGCCCAGAACTCTGGGGCCAACGTCCTGACTTTC. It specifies CASSLAQNSGANVLTF. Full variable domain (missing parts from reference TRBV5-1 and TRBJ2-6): KAGVTQTPRYLIKTRGQQVTLSCSPISGHRSVSWYQQTPGQGLQFLFEYFSETQRNKGNFPGRFSGRQFSNSRSEMNVSTLELGDSALYLCASSLAQNSGANVLTFGAGSRLTVL.